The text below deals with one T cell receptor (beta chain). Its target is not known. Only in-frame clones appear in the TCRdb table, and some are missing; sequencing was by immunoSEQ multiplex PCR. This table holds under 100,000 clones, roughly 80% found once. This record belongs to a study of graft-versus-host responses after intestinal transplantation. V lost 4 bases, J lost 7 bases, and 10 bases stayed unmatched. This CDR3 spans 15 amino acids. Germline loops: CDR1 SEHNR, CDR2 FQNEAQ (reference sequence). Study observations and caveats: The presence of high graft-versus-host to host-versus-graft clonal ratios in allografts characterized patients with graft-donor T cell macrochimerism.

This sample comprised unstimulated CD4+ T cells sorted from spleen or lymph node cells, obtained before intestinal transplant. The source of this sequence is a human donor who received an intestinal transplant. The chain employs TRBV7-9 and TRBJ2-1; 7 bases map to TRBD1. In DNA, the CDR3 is TGTGCCAGCAGCTACCCCGGGACAGAGCTAAATGAGCAGTTCTTC. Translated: CASSYPGTELNEQFF. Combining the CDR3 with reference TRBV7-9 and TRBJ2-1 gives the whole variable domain DTGVSQNPRHKITKRGQNVTFRCDPISEHNRLYWYRQTLGQGPEFLTYFQNEAQLEKSRLLSDRFSAERPKGSFSTLEIQRTEQGDSAMYLCASSYPGTELNEQFFGPGTRLTVL.